This TCR beta chain was observed in a study of CD8 T cells in Susac syndrome. Random hexamers were used to reverse transcribe about 0.5 to 1 ug of RNA. MiXCR, applied by TCRdb to the immunoSEQ multiplex PCR reads, yields one record per CDR3 protein. In the table there are tens of thousands of distinct CDR3 sequences, 93% of which are singletons. Looked up from germline, CDR1 is SGHRS and CDR2 is YFSETQ. Trimming left V 7 bases short and J 3 bases short, with 14 bases between. This CDR3 has 14 residues. The source is a human donor with Susac syndrome. The chain recombines TRBV5-1 with TRBJ2-4, with unresolved D. The source material was CD4+ T cells from PBMCs. CDR3 loop: CASAAAELKNIQYF. Here the CDR3 DNA reads TGCGCCAGCGCCGCAGCAGAACTCAAAAACATTCAGTACTTC.